The T cell receptor (beta chain) described here comes from a study of blood T cell repertoires in COVID-19. Looking at the study overall: Material from acute and convalescent COVID-19 was sourced from the United States, Italy and Spain. Sources were T cells, B-cell-depleted T cells, or PBMCs; the material itself was cDNA or gDNA.

In the original processing: Reference gene primer amplification yielded estimated nucleated cell counts. Measured with immunoSEQ multiplex PCR; TCRdb has only the in-frame clones, and not every one. V and J calls plus clone size are reproduced from that table; the DNA served to infer D and trimming. In the table there are about 260,000 clones, around 86% of which are singletons. The CDR3 consists of 14 residues. The J segment lost 7 bases and the V segment lost 8 bases, leaving 10 bases of the junction unmatched. Germline CDR1 is SNHLY and CDR2 is FYNNEI. The material sequenced was peripheral blood. The clonotype comes from a woman aged 40-49 years who had recovered from COVID-19. This rearrangement joins TRBV2 to TRBJ2-5; 10 nucleotides agree with TRBD2. Here the CDR3 DNA reads TGTGCCAGCGTCCCCGGGACTAGCGCTGGGACCCAGTACTTC. It codes for CASVPGTSAGTQYF.